This TCR beta chain was obtained from a study of cytomegalovirus exposure and HLA in healthy donors. The CDR3 consists of 14 residues. Germline V gene data show CDR1 as SGHAT and CDR2 as FQDESV (reference sequence). V shed 7 bases and J shed 3 bases, with 15 bases lying between them. Study results and caveats: Diagnosis of cytomegalovirus status made by the classifier reportedly showed high specificity and sensitivity. A few V segments could not be told apart, such as TRBV6-2 and TRBV6-3, and were left out. A later analysis showed TCR association rates differing by HLA locus, peaking at DRB1 and lowest at HLA-C. Associated with cytomegalovirus, according to the listing, were some 150 TCR beta chains.

In the PCR, 60 Vbeta and 13 Jbeta primers were used. Produced via immunoSEQ multiplex PCR; TCRdb's table is partial and in-frame only. The table has 150,000 to 200,000 clones, approximately 86% seen once. In the case of this clone: Its antigen is not identified.

The sequence came from a woman between 18 and 30 years old in good health and CMV-seronegative. Sequencing used PBMCs. The rearrangement joins TRBV11-1 to TRBJ1-1; D is unresolved. The CDR3 is CASTHRGRHTEAFF. CDR3 in DNA: TGTGCCAGCACCCATCGAGGGCGTCACACTGAAGCTTTCTTT.